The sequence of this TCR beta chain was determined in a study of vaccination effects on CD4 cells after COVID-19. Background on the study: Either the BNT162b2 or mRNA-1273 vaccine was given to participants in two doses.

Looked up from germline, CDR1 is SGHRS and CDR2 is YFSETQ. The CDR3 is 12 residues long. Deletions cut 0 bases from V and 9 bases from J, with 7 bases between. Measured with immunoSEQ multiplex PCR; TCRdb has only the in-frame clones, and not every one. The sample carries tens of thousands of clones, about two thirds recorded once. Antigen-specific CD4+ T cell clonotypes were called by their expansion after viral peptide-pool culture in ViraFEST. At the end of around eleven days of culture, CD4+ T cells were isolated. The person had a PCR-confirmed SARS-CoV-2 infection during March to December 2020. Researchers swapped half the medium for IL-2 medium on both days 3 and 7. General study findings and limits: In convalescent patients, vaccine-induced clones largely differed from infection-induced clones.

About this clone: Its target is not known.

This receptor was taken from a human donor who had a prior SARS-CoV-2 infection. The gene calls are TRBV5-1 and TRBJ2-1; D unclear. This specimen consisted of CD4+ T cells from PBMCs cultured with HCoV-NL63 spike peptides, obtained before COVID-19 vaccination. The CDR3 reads CASSLVRGEQFF. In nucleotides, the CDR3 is TGCGCCAGCAGCTTGGTACGCGGTGAGCAGTTCTTC. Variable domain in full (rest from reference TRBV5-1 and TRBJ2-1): KAGVTQTPRYLIKTRGQQVTLSCSPISGHRSVSWYQQTPGQGLQFLFEYFSETQRNKGNFPGRFSGRQFSNSRSEMNVSTLELGDSALYLCASSLVRGEQFFGPGTRLTVL.